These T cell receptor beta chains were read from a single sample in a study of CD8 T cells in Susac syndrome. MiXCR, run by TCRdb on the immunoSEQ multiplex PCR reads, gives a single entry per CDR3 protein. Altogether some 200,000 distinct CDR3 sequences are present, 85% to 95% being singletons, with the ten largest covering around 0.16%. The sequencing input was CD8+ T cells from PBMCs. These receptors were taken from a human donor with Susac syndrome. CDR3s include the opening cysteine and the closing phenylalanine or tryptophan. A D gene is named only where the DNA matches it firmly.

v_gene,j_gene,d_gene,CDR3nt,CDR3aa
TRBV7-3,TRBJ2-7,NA,TGTGCCAGCAGCTTATTCAGTGGCTACGAGCAGTACTTC,CASSLFSGYEQYF
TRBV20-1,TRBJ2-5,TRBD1,TGCAGTGCTAGAGGGGGGACAGGGTACCAAGAGACCCAGTACTTC,CSARGGTGYQETQYF
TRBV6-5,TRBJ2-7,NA,TGTGCCAGCAGTAGGATTTGGGAGCAGTACTTC,CASSRIWEQYF
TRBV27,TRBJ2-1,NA,TGTGCCAGCAGTGAAGGTAGGGGGGGAGGCTACAATGAGCAGTTCTTC,CASSEGRGGGYNEQFF
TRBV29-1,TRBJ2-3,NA,TGCAGCGTTGAAGATTTAAATTGGGATACGCAGTATTTT,CSVEDLNWDTQYF
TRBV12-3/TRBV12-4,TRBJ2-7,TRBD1,TGTGCCAGCAGTCCAGGACAGGGACTCGAGCAGTACTTC,CASSPGQGLEQYF
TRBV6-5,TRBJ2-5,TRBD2,TGTGCCAGCAGGCGACTAGCGGGTGAACAAGAGACCCAGTACTTC,CASRRLAGEQETQYF
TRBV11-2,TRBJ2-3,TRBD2,TGTGCCAGCAGCTCCCATGCGGGAGGGGGCACAGATACGCAGTATTTT,CASSSHAGGGTDTQYF
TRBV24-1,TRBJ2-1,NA,TGTGCCACCATTCTTCTTGACTCGGCCTACAATGAGCAGTTCTTC,CATILLDSAYNEQFF
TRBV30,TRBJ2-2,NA,TGTGCCTGGGACTATAACACCGGGGAGCTGTTTTTT,CAWDYNTGELFF
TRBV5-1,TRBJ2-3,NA,TGCGCCAGCAGCTTGTTCCCAGATACGCAGTATTTT,CASSLFPDTQYF
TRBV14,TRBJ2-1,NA,TGTGCCAGCAGCCAAGATAACCAAGGGATCACCATATTGGACAATGAGCAGTTCTTC,CASSQDNQGITILDNEQFF